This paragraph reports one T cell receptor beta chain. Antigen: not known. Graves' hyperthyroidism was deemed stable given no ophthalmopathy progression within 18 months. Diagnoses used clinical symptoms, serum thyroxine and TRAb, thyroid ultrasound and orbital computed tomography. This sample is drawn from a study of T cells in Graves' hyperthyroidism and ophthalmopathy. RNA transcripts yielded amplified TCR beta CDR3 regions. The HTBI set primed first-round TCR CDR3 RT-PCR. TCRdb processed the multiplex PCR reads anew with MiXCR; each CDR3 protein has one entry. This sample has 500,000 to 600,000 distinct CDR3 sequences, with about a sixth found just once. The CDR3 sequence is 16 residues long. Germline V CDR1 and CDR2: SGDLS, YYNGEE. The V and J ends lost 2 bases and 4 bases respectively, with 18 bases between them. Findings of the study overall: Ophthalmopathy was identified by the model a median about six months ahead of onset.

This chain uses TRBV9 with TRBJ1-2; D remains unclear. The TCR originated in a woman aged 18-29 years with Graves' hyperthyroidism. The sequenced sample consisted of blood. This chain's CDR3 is CASSVGQSPPLYGYTF. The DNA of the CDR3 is TGTGCCAGCAGCGTGGGTCAGAGCCCACCCCTCTATGGCTACACCTTC.